Presented here are 8 T cell receptor beta chains from one specimen sequenced in a study of human T cells and chemical hapten exposure. Time point in this sample: patch test 3, about 24 weeks after DPC sensitization. Treatment given: therapeutic diphenylcyclopropenone sensitization with weekly scalp DPC. One entry per CDR3 protein, called by TCRdb with MiXCR from the RACE reads. This table holds 150,000 to 200,000 distinct CDR3 sequences, approximately 26% found once. Sequencing used whole blood, obtained in connection with sensitization to the hapten diphenylcyclopropenone (DPC). These receptors were taken from a middle-aged woman with alopecia areata. Some clones in this sample may be carry-over from other donors' samples.

V and J are TRBV7-9 and TRBJ2-5; the D is unclear. V dropped 1 base and J dropped 0 bases, with 9 bases sitting between them. This CDR3 is built from 15 residues. Per the germline V gene, CDR1 is SEHNR and CDR2 is FQNEAQ (reference sequence). The CDR3 DNA reads as TGTGCCAGCAGCTTAGTTTCCGGTTACCAAGAGACCCAGTACTTC. This translates into CASSLVSGYQETQYF.

This clonotype has ten or more counts. This sequence joins TRBV14 and TRBJ2-3; D is unclear. The germline V and J ends were trimmed by 1 base and 0 bases, with 11 bases remaining between them. CDR1 SGHDN and CDR2 FVKESK come from the germline V gene. The CDR3 length is 16 residues. CDR3 region: CASSQGVYRSTDTQYF. The CDR3 DNA sequence: TGTGCCAGCAGCCAAGGAGTCTATCGGAGCACAGATACGCAGTATTTT. Together with reference TRBV14 and TRBJ2-3, the CDR3 gives the full variable domain: EAGVTQFPSHSVIEKGQTVTLRCDPISGHDNLYWYRRVMGKEIKFLLHFVKESKQDESGMPNNRFLAERTGGTYSTLKVQPAELEDSGVYFCASSQGVYRSTDTQYFGPGTRLTVL.

This clonotype was recorded many times. This chain uses TRBV9 with TRBJ2-2, with unresolved D. The CDR3 is 14 amino acids. The germline V gene encodes CDR1 SGDLS and CDR2 YYNGEE. Trimming stripped 4 bases from V and 1 base from J, with 8 bases between. CDR3 region: CASSPPKNTGELFF. In DNA, the CDR3 is TGTGCCAGCAGCCCACCAAAGAACACCGGGGAGCTGTTTTTT.

This clonotype was seen more than once but under ten times. This chain links TRBV4-1 with TRBJ2-1; 14 nucleotides line up with TRBD2. This CDR3 is 16 amino acids long. Germline lookup yields CDR1 MGHRA and CDR2 YSYEKL. With 3 bases clipped from V and 10 bases from J, the junction kept 8 bases outside the gene matches. CDR3 DNA: TGCGCCAGCAGCCACGAACCGACTAGCGGGAGGGGGGAGCAGTTCTTC. Encoded protein: CASSHEPTSGRGEQFF.

The rearrangement joins TRBV5-1 to TRBJ2-5; tentatively, D is TRBD1 (6 bases). Germline lookup yields CDR1 SGHRS and CDR2 YFSETQ. The CDR3 is 13 residues long. V lost 7 bases and J lost 0, with 10 bases in between. CDR3 nucleotides: TGCGCCAGCCAACAGGGCAACCAAGAGACCCAGTACTTC. Translation: CASQQGNQETQYF.

This clonotype was seen a single time. The CDR3: CASSLTSGYTGELFF. The CDR3 DNA reads TGTGCCAGCAGCTTGACTAGCGGCTACACCGGGGAGCTGTTTTTT. The chain uses TRBV7-3 and TRBJ2-2, with TRBD2 matching 9 bases. This CDR3 spans 15 amino acids. The trim removed 3 bases at V and 3 bases at J, leaving 2 bases unmatched. CDR1 and CDR2 from the germline V gene are SGHTA and FQGTGA.

The rearrangement links TRBV24-1 to TRBJ2-1; TRBD2 matches 14 bases. Per germline, CDR1 KGHDR and CDR2 SFDVKD. The CDR3 runs 18 residues. V was clipped by 2 bases and J by 4 bases; unmatched bases: 6. This CDR3 reads CATSDSGLAGAMYNEQFF. The CDR3 DNA follows: TGTGCCACCAGTGATTCGGGACTAGCGGGAGCCATGTACAATGAGCAGTTCTTC.

There are a few counts of this clonotype. This chain links TRBV20-1 with TRBJ1-2; 10 bases align to TRBD1. This CDR3 comprises 13 residues. V gave up 6 bases and J gave up 3 bases; unmatched junction bases: 4. Germline loops: CDR1 DFQATT, CDR2 SNEGSKA (reference sequence). CDR3 sequence reads: CSAPDRGDYGYTF. The CDR3 nucleotides read TGCAGTGCCCCGGACAGGGGGGACTATGGCTACACCTTC.